Following are 26 T cell receptor beta chains from one sample sequenced in a study of type 1 regulatory T cells. TCRdb reanalysed the reads using MiXCR and keeps one entry per CDR3 protein. The sample has tens of thousands of distinct CDR3 sequences, less than 25% seen once; the top ten hold around 8%. Study-level findings and limits: Tr1 cells had a more restricted TCR repertoire than non-Tr1 cells.

No antigens are known for them. What was sequenced was cultured type 1 regulatory T (Tr1) cells, either the whole culture or a sorted fraction (not recorded which). Receptors were obtained from a human donor in good health.

The CDR3 sequence: CASSNGLADSYEQYF. In DNA, the CDR3 is TGTGCCAGCAGTAATGGACTAGCGGACTCCTACGAGCAGTACTTC. V gene TRBV6-2 or TRBV6-3 combines with J gene TRBJ2-7; 10 bases fit TRBD2. Germline CDR1 MNHEY, CDR2 SVGEGT. V dropped 5 bases and J dropped 0; count of bases not matched to a gene: 4. There are 15 residues in the CDR3.

This clonotype was observed a few times. The rearrangement uses TRBV5-1 and TRBJ2-7; D possibly corresponds to TRBD1 (6 bases). CDR3 length equals 16 residues. The germline CDR1 and CDR2 sequences are SGHRS and YFSETQ. The V end was cut by 1 base, the J end by 2 bases, with 16 bases between. CDR3 coding DNA: TGCGCCAGCAGCTTGTTGGACAGCCGAAGCGCCTACGAGCAGTACTTC. It is translated as CASSLLDSRSAYEQYF.

In DNA, the CDR3 is TGTGCCAGCAGCCAGGCCCCCGGAGGAAACACCATATATTTT. Amino acids: CASSQAPGGNTIYF. V usage is TRBV3-1 and J usage is TRBJ1-3; D gene unclear. V was shortened by 3 bases and J by 4 bases, with 10 bases between the two germline ends. The CDR3 has 14 amino acids. The V gene's germline CDR1 is LGHDT and CDR2 YNNKEL (reference sequence).

To note about this clonotype: Compared with germline, one end of the junction differs, possibly owing to a read error. V usage is TRBV12-3 or TRBV12-4 and J usage is TRBJ2-5; 7 bases are a match to TRBD1. CDR3 size: 11 residues. The CDR3 spells CASSKSDRVTF. For the CDR3, the DNA is TGTGCCAGCAGTAAAAGCGACAGGGTGACCTTC.

The chain joins TRBV29-1 to TRBJ2-7; TRBD2 matches at 8 bases. The germline CDR1 and CDR2 sequences are SQVTM and ANQGSEA. The length of the CDR3 is 16 residues. V was pared by 8 bases and J by 2 bases, with 17 bases of the junction left unmatched. The CDR3 sequence: CSTTGVAGTSPYEQYF. CDR3 nucleotide sequence: TGCAGCACGACGGGAGTAGCGGGAACCAGCCCCTACGAGCAGTACTTC.

This clonotype came up a few times. This chain joins TRBV5-1 and TRBJ2-7, with D unresolved. V was clipped by 0 bases and J by 5 bases, with 12 bases between them. Germline V lookup: CDR1 SGHRS, CDR2 YFSETQ. This CDR3 is 14 amino acids long. CDR3 residues: CASSLDWGRDEQYF. The CDR3 nucleotides are TGCGCCAGCAGCTTGGATTGGGGTAGGGACGAGCAGTACTTC.

The gene calls are TRBV5-1 and TRBJ1-4; tentative D call: TRBD1 (6 bases). Germline assignment: CDR1 SGHRS and CDR2 YFSETQ. Trimming cost V 0 bases and J 7 bases, with 16 bases left between them. This CDR3 is built from 16 residues. The CDR3 spells CASSLDPPGGGEKLFF. The DNA of the CDR3 is TGCGCCAGCAGCTTGGACCCTCCGGGAGGGGGTGAAAAACTGTTTTTT.

This clonotype occurred a few times. The CDR3 region has the DNA TGCGCCAGCAGCGTATCTAGCGGACCCTACAATGAGCAGTTCTTC. It encodes CASSVSSGPYNEQFF. The chain joins TRBV5-1 to TRBJ2-1; 7 positions agree with TRBD2. V lost 4 bases to trimming and J lost 2 bases; unmatched junction nucleotides: 6. CDR3 size: 15 residues. The germline V gene encodes CDR1 SGHRS and CDR2 YFSETQ. The entire variable domain, with the rest obtained from reference TRBV5-1 and TRBJ2-1, is as follows: KAGVTQTPRYLIKTRGQQVTLSCSPISGHRSVSWYQQTPGQGLQFLFEYFSETQRNKGNFPGRFSGRQFSNSRSEMNVSTLELGDSALYLCASSVSSGPYNEQFFGPGTRLTVL.

The chain links TRBV11-1 to TRBJ2-1; 8 bases fit TRBD1. CDR1 is SGHAT, CDR2 FQDESV, per germline (reference sequence). The CDR3 spans 15 residues. The V segment lost 1 base and the J segment 7 bases; nucleotides outside the gene matches: 6. CDR3 protein: CASSLGTGPGNEQFF. The CDR3 DNA reads TGTGCCAGCAGCTTAGGGACAGGGCCTGGGAATGAGCAGTTCTTC.

This clonotype was found many times. Here the CDR3 DNA reads TGTGCCAGCAGCCAAGGTCGGAGGCAGACCGGGGAGCTGTTTTTT. This sequence encodes CASSQGRRQTGELFF. V usage is TRBV3-1 and J usage is TRBJ2-2; D is perhaps TRBD2 (5 bases). This CDR3 is 15 amino acids long. CDR1 LGHDT and CDR2 YNNKEL come from the germline V gene (reference sequence). Trimming removed 1 base from V and 5 bases from J, with 11 bases in between.

This clonotype was counted between two and nine times. The chain couples TRBV24-1 to TRBJ1-1, with a tentative D call TRBD1 (5 bases). Trimming pared 5 bases from V and 6 bases from J, leaving 21 bases between. This CDR3 region has 16 residues. Germline CDR1 KGHDR, CDR2 SFDVKD. The CDR3: CATSAGGQGKYAEAFF. The DNA for the CDR3 is TGTGCCACCAGTGCTGGAGGGCAGGGCAAGTACGCTGAAGCTTTCTTT.

V usage is TRBV6-5 and J usage is TRBJ1-1, with D unclear. CDR1 is MNHEY and CDR2 is SVGAGI in the germline V gene. V shed 0 bases and J shed 1 base, with 6 bases lying between them. The CDR3 is 14 amino acids. CDR3 bases: TGTGCCAGCAGTTACTCCCGGGGGAACACTGAAGCTTTCTTT. Protein product: CASSYSRGNTEAFF.

The chain carries TRBV4-3 and TRBJ2-5; no definite D call. Trimming cost V 0 bases and J 5 bases, with 10 bases left between them. Germline CDR1 reads LGHNA; CDR2 reads YSLEER. The CDR3 loop spans 14 amino acids. This CDR3 is CASSQDTVGETQYF. CDR3 sequence (DNA): TGCGCCAGCAGCCAAGACACGGTGGGCGAGACCCAGTACTTC.

The chain combines TRBV28 with TRBJ2-1; the D gene is possibly TRBD2 (6 bases). Germline lookup yields CDR1 MDHEN and CDR2 SYDVKM. V dropped 8 bases and J dropped 6 bases, with 14 bases sitting between them. This CDR3 contains 13 residues. The chain's CDR3 is CASWEVGLNEQFF. The CDR3, as DNA: TGTGCCAGCTGGGAGGTCGGGCTCAATGAGCAGTTCTTC.

This clonotype was seen only a few times. The chain couples TRBV7-8 to TRBJ2-1; TRBD2 agrees at 12 bases. Germline CDR1 and CDR2: SGHVS and FQNEAQ. CDR3 length: 13 amino acids. Trimming took 5 bases from V and 8 from J; bases not matched to a gene: 1. The CDR3 is CASSGTSGHEQFF. CDR3 in DNA: TGTGCCAGCAGCGGGACTAGCGGGCATGAGCAGTTCTTC.

This sequence joins TRBV20-1 and TRBJ2-5; D call uncertain. The germline gives CDR1 DFQATT, CDR2 SNEGSKA (reference sequence). The ends were cut back, 7 bases at V and 1 base at J, with 7 bases in the middle. CDR3 length: 11 residues. CDR3 sequence (DNA): TGCAGTGGGCTTCGCCAAGAGACCCAGTACTTC. It specifies CSGLRQETQYF.

The gene calls are TRBV20-1 and TRBJ2-5; no firm D call. Trimming pared 2 bases from V and 4 bases from J, leaving 17 bases between. CDR1 is DFQATT and CDR2 is SNEGSKA in the germline V gene (reference sequence). This CDR3 has 15 amino acids. Here the CDR3 reads CSARPKGSGGETQYF. As DNA, the CDR3 is TGCAGTGCTAGACCAAAAGGGTCAGGCGGAGAGACCCAGTACTTC.

V gene TRBV5-1 combines with J gene TRBJ2-3; D gene uncertain. Trimming pared 6 bases from V and 4 bases from J, leaving 6 bases between. Germline CDR1 and CDR2: SGHRS and YFSETQ. This CDR3 is 11 amino acids long. In nucleotides, the CDR3 is TGCGCCAGCAATTTCCCAGATACGCAGTATTTT. Its protein is CASNFPDTQYF.

This chain connects TRBV5-5 to TRBJ1-1; D remains ambiguous. Germline CDR1 and CDR2: SGHKS and YYEKEE (reference sequence). The CDR3 length is 16 residues. Trimming removed 8 bases at V and 5 bases at J, with 25 bases between. Written as DNA, the CDR3 is TGTGCCAGAAGTTATAAGTTGCGTAGTATGGGAACTGAAGCTTTCTTT. As protein: CARSYKLRSMGTEAFF.

The chain links TRBV20-1 to TRBJ2-4; D is undetermined. Trimming stripped 3 bases from V and 6 bases from J, with 12 bases between. The CDR3 is made up of 13 amino acids. Germline V CDR1 and CDR2: DFQATT, SNEGSKA (reference sequence). CDR3 loop: CSARQDGGNIQYF. Written as DNA, the CDR3 is TGCAGTGCTAGGCAGGACGGTGGAAACATTCAGTACTTC.

V and J are TRBV27 and TRBJ2-1, with D possibly being TRBD1 (6 bases). V lost 2 bases and J lost 7, with 15 bases in between. Germline-derived CDR1 and CDR2 are MNHEY and SMNVEV (reference sequence). This CDR3 has 15 amino acids. The CDR3 coding sequence is TGTGCCAGCAGTTTAGAGGGGGTTCGTTGGAATGAGCAGTTCTTC. Translating it yields CASSLEGVRWNEQFF.

This chain connects TRBV5-5 to TRBJ1-2, with D unclear. Per germline, CDR1 SGHKS and CDR2 YYEKEE (reference sequence). V dropped 5 bases and J dropped 4 bases, with 3 bases sitting between them. The CDR3 sequence is 10 residues long. As DNA, the CDR3 is TGTGCCAGCAGTACCTATGGCTACACCTTC. Its protein is CASSTYGYTF.

This clonotype occurred once. A read error may explain this, as a much larger clone is one base away. This sequence joins TRBV12-3 or TRBV12-4 and TRBJ2-7, with 7 nucleotides matching TRBD2. This CDR3 is 15 amino acids long. The V and J ends lost 6 bases and 1 base, in that order; junction bases with no gene match: 9. The CDR3 spells CASRIGLVASYEQYF. The CDR3 DNA sequence: TGTGCCAGCAGAATCGGACTAGTGGCTTCCTACGAGCAGTACTTC.

There are a few counts of this clonotype. The rearrangement uses TRBV7-9 and TRBJ1-1, with no clear D. CDR1 and CDR2 (germline): SEHNR, FQNEAQ (reference sequence). The V end was cut by 2 bases, the J end by 8 bases, with 6 bases between. This CDR3 has 11 amino acids. The DNA for the CDR3 is TGTGCCAGCAGCTTAATCCACGAAGCTTTCTTT. It yields the protein CASSLIHEAFF.

This clonotype has more than one count but fewer than ten. The rearrangement joins TRBV5-1 to TRBJ2-2, with D possibly TRBD2 on 7 matching bases. The ends were cut back, 5 bases at V and 1 base at J, with 12 bases in the middle. Germline lookup yields CDR1 SGHRS and CDR2 YFSETQ. This CDR3 has 15 amino acids. The CDR3 coding sequence is TGCGCCAGCAGGGGGGGGCACCAGAACACCGGGGAGCTGTTTTTT. This gives the protein CASRGGHQNTGELFF.

This clonotype was picked up a small number of times. The chain couples TRBV19 to TRBJ1-2, with TRBD1 matching over 9 bases. CDR1 is LNHDA, CDR2 SQIVND, per germline (reference sequence). V lost 7 bases to trimming and J lost 5 bases; unmatched junction nucleotides: 14. CDR3 length equals 16 residues. CDR3 nucleotide sequence: TGTGCCAGTACACCCCCGGGACAGGGAAGAGGATATGGCTACACCTTC. Its translation is CASTPPGQGRGYGYTF.